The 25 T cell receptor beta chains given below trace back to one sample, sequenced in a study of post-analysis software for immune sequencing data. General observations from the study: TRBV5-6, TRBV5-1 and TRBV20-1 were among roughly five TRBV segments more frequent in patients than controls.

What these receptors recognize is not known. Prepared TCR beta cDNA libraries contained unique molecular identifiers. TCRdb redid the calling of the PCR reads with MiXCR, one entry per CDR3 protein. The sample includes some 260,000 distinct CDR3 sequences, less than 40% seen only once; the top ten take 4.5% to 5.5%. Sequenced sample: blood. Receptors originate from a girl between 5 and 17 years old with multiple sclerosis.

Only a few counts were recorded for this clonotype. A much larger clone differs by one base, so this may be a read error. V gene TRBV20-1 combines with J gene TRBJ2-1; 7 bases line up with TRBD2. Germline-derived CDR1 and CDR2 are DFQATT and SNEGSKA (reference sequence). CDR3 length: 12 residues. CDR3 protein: CSPLGGVNGQFF. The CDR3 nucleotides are TGCAGTCCGTTGGGGGGGGTCAATGGGCAGTTCTTC.

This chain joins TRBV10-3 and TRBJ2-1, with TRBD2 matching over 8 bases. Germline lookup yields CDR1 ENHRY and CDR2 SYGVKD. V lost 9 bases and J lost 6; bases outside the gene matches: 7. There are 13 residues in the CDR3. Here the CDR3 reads CAIGLGLANEQFF. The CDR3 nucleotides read TGTGCCATTGGACTAGGACTAGCCAATGAGCAGTTCTTC.

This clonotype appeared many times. The CDR3 coding sequence is TGTGCCAGCAGCTCGCCCGTGAGACGGTACGAGCAGTACTTC. This gives the protein CASSSPVRRYEQYF. The V and J genes are TRBV12-3 or TRBV12-4 and TRBJ2-7, with D uncertain. Trimming stripped 6 bases from V and 4 bases from J, with 16 bases between. The CDR3 covers 14 residues.

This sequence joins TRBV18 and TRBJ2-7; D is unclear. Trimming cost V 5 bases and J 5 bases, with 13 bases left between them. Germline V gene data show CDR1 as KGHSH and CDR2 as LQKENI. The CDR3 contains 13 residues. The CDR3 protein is CASSTTGTDEQYF. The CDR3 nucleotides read TGTGCCAGCTCAACTACCGGTACTGACGAGCAGTACTTC. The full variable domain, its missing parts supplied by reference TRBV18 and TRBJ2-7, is NAGVMQNPRHLVRRRGQEARLRCSPMKGHSHVYWYRQLPEEGLKFMVYLQKENIIDESGMPKERFSAEFPKEGPSILRIQQVVRGDSAAYFCASSTTGTDEQYFGPGTRLTVT.

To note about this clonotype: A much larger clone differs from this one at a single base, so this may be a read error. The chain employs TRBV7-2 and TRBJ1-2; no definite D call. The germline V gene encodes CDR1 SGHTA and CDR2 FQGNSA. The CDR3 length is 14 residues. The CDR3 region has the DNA TGTGCCAGCAGCCCGGTCGCAATTGGGCTCGGCTGCACCTTC. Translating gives CASSPVAIGLGCTF.

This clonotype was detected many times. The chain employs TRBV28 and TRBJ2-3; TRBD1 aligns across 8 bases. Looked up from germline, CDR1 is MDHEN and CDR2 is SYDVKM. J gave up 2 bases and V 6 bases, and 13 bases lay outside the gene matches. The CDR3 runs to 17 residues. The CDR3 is CASSQYADRAVTDTQYF. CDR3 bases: TGTGCCAGCAGCCAATATGCGGACAGGGCCGTCACAGATACGCAGTATTTT.

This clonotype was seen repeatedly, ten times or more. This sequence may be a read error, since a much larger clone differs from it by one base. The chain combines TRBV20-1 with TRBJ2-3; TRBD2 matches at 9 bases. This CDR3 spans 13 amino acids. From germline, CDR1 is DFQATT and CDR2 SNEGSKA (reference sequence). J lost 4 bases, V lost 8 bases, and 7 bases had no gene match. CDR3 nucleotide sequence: TGCAGTTTGTGTGGCGGGAGGGCAGATACGCAGTATTTT. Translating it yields CSLCGGRADTQYF.

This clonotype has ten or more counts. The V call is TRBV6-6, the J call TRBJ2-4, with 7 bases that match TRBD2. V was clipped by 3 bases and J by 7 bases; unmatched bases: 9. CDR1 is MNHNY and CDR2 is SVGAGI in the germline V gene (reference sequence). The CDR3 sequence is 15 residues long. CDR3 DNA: TGTGCCAGCAGTTATTTCAGCGGGGTGGGGAACATTCAGTACTTC. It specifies CASSYFSGVGNIQYF.

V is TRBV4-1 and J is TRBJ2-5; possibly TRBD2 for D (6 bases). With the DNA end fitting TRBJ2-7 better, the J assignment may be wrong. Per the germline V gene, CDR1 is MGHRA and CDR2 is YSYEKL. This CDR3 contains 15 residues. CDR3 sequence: CASSQSLGSPYEQYF. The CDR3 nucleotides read TGCGCCAGCAGCCAAAGTCTCGGGAGCCCCTACGAGCAGTACTTC.

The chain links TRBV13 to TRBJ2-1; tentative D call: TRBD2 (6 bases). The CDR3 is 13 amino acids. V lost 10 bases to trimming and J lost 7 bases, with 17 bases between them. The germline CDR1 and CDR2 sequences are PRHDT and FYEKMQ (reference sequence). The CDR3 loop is CATLSRGVNEQFF. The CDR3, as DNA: TGTGCCACCCTCTCGCGGGGAGTTAATGAGCAGTTCTTC. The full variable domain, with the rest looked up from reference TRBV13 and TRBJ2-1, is AAGVIQSPRHLIKEKRETATLKCYPIPRHDTVYWYQQGPGQDPQFLISFYEKMQSDKGSIPDRFSAQQFSDYHSELNMSSLELGDSALYFCATLSRGVNEQFFGPGTRLTVL.

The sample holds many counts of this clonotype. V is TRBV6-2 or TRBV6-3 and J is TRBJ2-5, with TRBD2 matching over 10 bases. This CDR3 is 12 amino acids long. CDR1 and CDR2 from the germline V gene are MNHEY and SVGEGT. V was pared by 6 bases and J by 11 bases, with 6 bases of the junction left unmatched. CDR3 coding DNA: TGTGCCAGCAGCTACGGACTAGCGGCGCAGTACTTC. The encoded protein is CASSYGLAAQYF.

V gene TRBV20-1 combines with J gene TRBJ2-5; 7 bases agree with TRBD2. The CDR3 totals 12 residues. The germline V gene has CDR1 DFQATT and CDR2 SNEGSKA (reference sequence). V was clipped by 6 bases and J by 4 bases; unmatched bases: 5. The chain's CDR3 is CSAKLARETQYF. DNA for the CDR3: TGCAGTGCCAAACTAGCGAGAGAGACCCAGTACTTC.

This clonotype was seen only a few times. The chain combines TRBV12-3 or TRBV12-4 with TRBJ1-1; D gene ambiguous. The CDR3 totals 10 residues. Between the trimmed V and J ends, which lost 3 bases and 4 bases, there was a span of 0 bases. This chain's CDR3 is CASSFTEAFF. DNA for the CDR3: TGTGCCAGCAGTTTCACTGAAGCTTTCTTT.

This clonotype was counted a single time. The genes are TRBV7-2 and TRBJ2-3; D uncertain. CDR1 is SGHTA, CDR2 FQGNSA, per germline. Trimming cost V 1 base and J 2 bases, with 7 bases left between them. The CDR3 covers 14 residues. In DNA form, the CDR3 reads TGTGCCAGCAGCTTAGTAGACGACACAGATACGCAGTATTTT. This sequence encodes CASSLVDDTDTQYF.

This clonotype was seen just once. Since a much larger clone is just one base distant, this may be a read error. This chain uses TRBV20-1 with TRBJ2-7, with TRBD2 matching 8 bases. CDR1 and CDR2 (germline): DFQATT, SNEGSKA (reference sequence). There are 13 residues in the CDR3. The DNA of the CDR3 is TGCAGTGCCAGGACTAGCAGTTCCTACGGGCAGTACTTC. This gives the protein CSARTSSSYGQYF.

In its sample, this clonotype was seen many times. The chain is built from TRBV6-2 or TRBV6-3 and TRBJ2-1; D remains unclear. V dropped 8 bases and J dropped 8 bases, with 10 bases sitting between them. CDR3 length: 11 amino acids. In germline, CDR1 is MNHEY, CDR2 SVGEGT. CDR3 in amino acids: CASSLFDEQFF. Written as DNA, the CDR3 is TGTGCCAGCTCCTTGTTTGATGAGCAGTTCTTC.

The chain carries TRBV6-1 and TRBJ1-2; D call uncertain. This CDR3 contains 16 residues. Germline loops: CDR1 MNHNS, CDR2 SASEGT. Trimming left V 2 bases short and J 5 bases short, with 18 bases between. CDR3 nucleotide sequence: TGTGCCAGCAGTGAAATCATGCGCTCCTACTGGTATGGCTACACCTTC. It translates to CASSEIMRSYWYGYTF.

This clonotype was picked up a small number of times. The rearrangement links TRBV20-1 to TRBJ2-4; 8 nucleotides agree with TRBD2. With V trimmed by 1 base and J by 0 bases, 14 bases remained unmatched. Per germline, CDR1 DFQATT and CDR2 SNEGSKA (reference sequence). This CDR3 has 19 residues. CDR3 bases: TGCAGTGCTAGAGCCACCCGGGAGGGGGTGATCCTAGCCAAAAACATTCAGTACTTC. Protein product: CSARATREGVILAKNIQYF.

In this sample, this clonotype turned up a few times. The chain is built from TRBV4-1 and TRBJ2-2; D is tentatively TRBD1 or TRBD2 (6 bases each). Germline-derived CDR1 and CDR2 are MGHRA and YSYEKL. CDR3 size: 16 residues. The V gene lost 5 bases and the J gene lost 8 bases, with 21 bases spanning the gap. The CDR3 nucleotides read TGCGCCAGCAGCGACCCGGTCCGGGGGCCCCCGGGGGAGCTGTTTTTT. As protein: CASSDPVRGPPGELFF.

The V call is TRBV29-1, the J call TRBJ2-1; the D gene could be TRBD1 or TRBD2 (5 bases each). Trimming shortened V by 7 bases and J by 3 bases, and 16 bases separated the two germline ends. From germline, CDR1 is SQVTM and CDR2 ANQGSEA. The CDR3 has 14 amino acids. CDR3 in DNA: TGCAGCGCCAAGCAGGGAAGCGGCTACAATGAGCAGTTCTTC. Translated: CSAKQGSGYNEQFF.

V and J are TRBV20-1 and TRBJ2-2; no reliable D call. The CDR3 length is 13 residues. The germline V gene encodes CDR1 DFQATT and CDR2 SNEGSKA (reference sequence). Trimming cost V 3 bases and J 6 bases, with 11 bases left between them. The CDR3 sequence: CSASSTNAGELFF. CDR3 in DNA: TGCAGTGCTAGTTCTACGAATGCCGGGGAGCTGTTTTTT.

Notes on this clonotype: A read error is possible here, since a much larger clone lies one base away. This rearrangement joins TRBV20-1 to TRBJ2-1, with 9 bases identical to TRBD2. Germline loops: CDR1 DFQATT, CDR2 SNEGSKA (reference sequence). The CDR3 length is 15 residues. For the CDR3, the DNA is TGCAGTGCTACCCCTCTAGCGGGATCCTACCATGAGCAGTTCTTC. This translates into CSATPLAGSYHEQFF.

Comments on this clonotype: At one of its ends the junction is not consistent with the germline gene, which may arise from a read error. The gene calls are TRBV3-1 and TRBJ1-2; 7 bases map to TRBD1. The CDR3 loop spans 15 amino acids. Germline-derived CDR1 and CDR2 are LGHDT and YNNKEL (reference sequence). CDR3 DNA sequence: TGTACCAGCAGAGAAGACGAAGGGGGCCCTAGTGGCTACACCTTC. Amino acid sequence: CTSREDEGGPSGYTF. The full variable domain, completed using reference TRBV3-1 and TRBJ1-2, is DTAVSQTPKYLVTQMGNDKSIKCEQNLGHDTMYWYKQDSKKFLKIMFSYNNKELIINETVPNRFSPKSPDKAHLNLHINSLELGDSAVYFCTSREDEGGPSGYTFGSGTRLTVV.

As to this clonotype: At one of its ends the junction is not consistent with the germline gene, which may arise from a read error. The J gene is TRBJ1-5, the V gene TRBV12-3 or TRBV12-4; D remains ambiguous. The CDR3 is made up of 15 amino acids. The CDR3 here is CVSSYGRGSNQPQHF. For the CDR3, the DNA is TGTGTCAGCAGTTACGGCCGGGGAAGCAATCAGCCCCAGCATTTT.

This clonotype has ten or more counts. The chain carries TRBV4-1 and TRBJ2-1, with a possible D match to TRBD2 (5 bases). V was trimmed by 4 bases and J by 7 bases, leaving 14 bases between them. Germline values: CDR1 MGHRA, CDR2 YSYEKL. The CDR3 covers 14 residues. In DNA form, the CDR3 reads TGCGCCAGCAGCCTTCAGAAGATAGCGAATGAGCAGTTCTTC. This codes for CASSLQKIANEQFF.